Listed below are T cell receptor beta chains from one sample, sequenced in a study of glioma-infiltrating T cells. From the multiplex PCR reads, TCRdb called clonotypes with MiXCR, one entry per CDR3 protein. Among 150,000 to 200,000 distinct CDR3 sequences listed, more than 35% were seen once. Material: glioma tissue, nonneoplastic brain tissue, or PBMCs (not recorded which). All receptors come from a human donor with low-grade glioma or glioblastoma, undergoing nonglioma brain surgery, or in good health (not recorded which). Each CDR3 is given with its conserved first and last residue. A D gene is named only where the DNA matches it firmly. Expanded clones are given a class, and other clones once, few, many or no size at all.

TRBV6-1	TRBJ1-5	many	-	CASSEGVQQPQHF	TGTGCCAGCAGTGAAGGGGTACAGCAGCCCCAGCATTTT
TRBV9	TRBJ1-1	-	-	CASSVVPLNTEAFF	TGTGCCAGCAGCGTAGTACCGCTGAACACTGAAGCTTTCTTT
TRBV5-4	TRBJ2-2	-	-	CASSATVSGELFF	TGTGCCAGCAGCGCGACAGTGTCCGGGGAGCTGTTTTTT
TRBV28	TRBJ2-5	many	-	CASSFPQPPETQYF	TGTGCCAGCAGTTTCCCCCAACCCCCAGAGACCCAGTACTTC
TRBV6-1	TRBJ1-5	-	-	CASSEQEEFSNQPQHF	TGTGCCAGCAGTGAGCAGGAAGAATTCAGCAATCAGCCACAGCATTTT
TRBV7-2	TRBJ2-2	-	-	CASSLNTPSTYAGELFF	TGTGCCAGCAGCTTAAACACCCCGTCGACCTATGCCGGGGAGCTGTTTTTT
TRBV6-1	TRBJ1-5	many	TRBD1	CASTTTGQGGNQPQHF	TGTGCCAGCACCACAACGGGACAGGGAGGCAATCAGCCCCAGCATTTT
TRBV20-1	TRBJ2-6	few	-	CSARDPPAQPNSGANVLTF	TGCAGTGCTAGAGACCCACCGGCGCAACCCAACTCTGGGGCCAACGTCCTGACTTTC
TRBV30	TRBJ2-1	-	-	CAWSPLLGEYSYNEQFF	TGTGCCTGGAGTCCTCTATTGGGGGAGTACTCCTACAATGAGCAGTTCTTC
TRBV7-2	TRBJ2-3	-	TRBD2	CASSSAWVAGGQVDTQYF	TGTGCCAGCAGCTCAGCGTGGGTAGCGGGAGGACAAGTAGATACGCAGTATTTT
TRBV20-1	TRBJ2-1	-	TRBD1	CSAHAQPPRGRHQDEQFF	TGCAGTGCCCACGCCCAACCCCCGAGGGGGCGGCATCAGGATGAGCAGTTCTTC
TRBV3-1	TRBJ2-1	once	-	CASSQEGGDHNEQLF	TGTGCCAGCAGCCAAGAAGGGGGAGATCACAATGAGCAGTTATTC
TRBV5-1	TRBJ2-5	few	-	CASSLADETQYF	TGCGCCAGCAGCTTGGCCGACGAGACCCAGTACTTC
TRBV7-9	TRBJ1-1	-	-	CASSLGRGLNTKAFF	TGTGCCAGCAGCTTAGGTCGCGGGCTAAACACTAAAGCTTTCTTT
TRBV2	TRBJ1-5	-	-	CASSDRKDNQPQNF	TGTGCCAGCAGTGACAGGAAGGACAATCAGCCCCAGAATTTT
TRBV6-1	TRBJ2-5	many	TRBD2	CASTSDQETQYF	TGTGCCAGTACTAGCGACCAAGAGACCCAGTACTTC
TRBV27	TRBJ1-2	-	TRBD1	CASSFRDRANYCYSF	TGTGCCAGCAGTTTCCGCGACAGGGCTAACTATTGCTACAGCTTC
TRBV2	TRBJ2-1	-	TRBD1	CASRERTGQSEQFF	TGTGCCAGCAGGGAACGGACAGGACAGTCCGAGCAGTTCTTC
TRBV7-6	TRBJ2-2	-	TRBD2	CASVTGAGAIGEMFF	TGTGCCAGCGTTACTGGAGCGGGAGCGATCGGGGAGATGTTTTTT
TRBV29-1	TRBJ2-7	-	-	CSVLVASSYEQYF	TGCAGCGTTCTAGTAGCGAGCTCCTACGAGCAGTACTTC
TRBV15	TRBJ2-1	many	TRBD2	CATSARLAGVVEQFF	TGTGCCACCAGCGCCCGACTAGCGGGAGTTGTTGAGCAGTTCTTC
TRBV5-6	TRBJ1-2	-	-	CASSLWRDGYTF	TGTGCCAGCAGCTTGTGGAGGGACGGCTACACCTTC
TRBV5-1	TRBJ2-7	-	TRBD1	CASRRGGDRGSYEQYF	TGCGCCAGCAGAAGGGGGGGGGACAGGGGTTCCTACGAGCAGTACTTC
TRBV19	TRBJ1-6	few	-	CASRSQPLSGYNSPLHF	TGTGCCAGTCGCTCGCAGCCCCTCTCTGGGTATAATTCACCCCTCCACTTT